The present T cell receptor (beta chain) was sequenced within a study of shared clonotypes between healthy human individuals (dated by TCRdb to 2018 to 2020). About the full investigation: The cohort included three men and a couple of women between 18 and 49 years of age. For each donor, three plates each were used for CD4 naive and CD4 memory, two plates were used for CD8 naive, and one plate was used for CD8 memory. The study deeply sequenced blood TCR repertoires of roughly five healthy adults to estimate repertoire size and the extent of clonotype sharing between individuals. To increase sequencing depth and limit assay-specific biases, TCR repertoire library preparation and sequencing were carried out by different laboratories using diverse techniques. Between about 0.85 and 9.5 billion PBMCs per donor were obtained by leukapheresis.

CD8 naive samples were obtained by positive selection for CCR7 among CD45RO-negative cells, yielding a CD45RA+CCR7+ population from which TemRA cells were excluded. The donors were healthy, HIV-negative adults with no recently reported acute infections or vaccinations. Every donor was a Caucasian adult living in Nashville, Tennessee, USA. Blood was collected by leukapheresis, and PBMCs were isolated by Ficoll-Histopaque density gradient centrifugation and then cryopreserved in liquid nitrogen vapor phase. Analytical flow cytometry was used to check the purity and quantity of each magnetically sorted T cell population. Genomic DNA was isolated from each sorted fraction and quantified by UV absorbance on a Nanodrop 2000c. What the research found in general, with its limitations: Compared with non-shared clonotypes, clonotypes shared by all four sorted-subset donors had higher generation probabilities. Across a few donors, approximately 5% of naive CD4, around 3.5% of naive CD8, approximately 2.5% of memory CD4, and roughly 0.4% of memory CD8 clonotypes were shared. Sampling was restricted to blood, and TCR repertoires in tissues likely differ from the TCR repertoires found in blood. Larger estimated clonotype richness was generally found for naive subsets than for memory subsets. Pairwise subsampling led to the expectation that sequencing depth would affect the degree of clonotype sharing among donors. The small number of donors limited the genetic and exposure-history diversity represented. Rarefaction of sorted-subset datasets indicated incomplete sequencing despite the large sequencing depth.

Using the deep immunoSEQ assay, multiplex PCR amplified TCR CDR3 regions from genomic DNA. Extracted genomic DNA from each cell subset was distributed evenly across all wells of several immunoSEQ 96-well plates, and each plate was treated as a replicate. Each replicate PCR for sorted subsets received around 0.2 ug genomic DNA, equal to some 32,000 T cell genomes. Purified libraries were quantified with a Qubit 3.0 fluorometer, sized on a Bioanalyzer 2100, and re-quantified with the KAPA Library Quantification kit. A separate single-read 150-cycle Illumina NextSeq 550 flow cell was used to sequence each immunoSEQ 96-well plate. The study's own analysis went as follows. Because the immunoSEQ output held only junctional sequences and lacked quality scores, the filtering could not match the filtering applied to full-length reads. To assign V/J genes and CDR3, sequences were annotated against IMGT germline references using PyIR, a Python wrapper for IgBLAST v1.9. Any read was removed if the V/J assignment was weak (E-value above 1e-6), the CDR3 was missing, or the read contained stop codons, out-of-frame junctions, or ambiguous translated residues. V3J clonotypes were defined by identical inferred V gene, J gene, and CDR3 amino acid sequence. Percentage overlap between repertoires was computed as shared unique clonotypes divided by the size of the smaller repertoire. Richness of each repertoire was evaluated using RTK rarefaction, the Chao1 estimator, and Recon v2.1 estimates of unobserved clonotypes. Generation probabilities were computed with OLGA for all TCRbeta clonotypes obtained by the gDNA method from several donors. TCRdb holds this immuneACCESS table with in-frame rearrangements only. Some clones are missing; in checked studies, unresolved V genes explain under half, and the rest has no known cause. V and J calls and clone size are copied from that table; D and trimming were computed from the DNA. The sample has a few million clones on record, 85% to 95% of them singletons. The top ten constitute 1.5% to 2% of the sample.

About this clone: The antigen it binds to is not known. The junction and the germline gene differ at one end; a read error may be behind it.

The CDR3 numbers 13 residues from cysteine through phenylalanine. The sequence is cut down to CDR3 DNA, 39 bases in frame from base 1. The germline V gene supplies CDR1 SGHRS and CDR2 YFSETQ. This sequence uses TRBV5-1 and TRBJ1-2; TRBD1 could be the D gene, as 5 bases match. The source of this sequence is a man younger than 35 in good health. Some clones in this sample may be carry-over from other donors' samples. Input material: naive CD8+ T cells from PBMCs. Interpreted using the paper, the cell subset or site label stands for: CD45RA+CCR7+. The CDR3 reads CAGSLSAGHGYTF. The nucleotide sequence is given as TGCGCCGGCAGCTTGAGTGCAGGGCATGGCTACACCTTC.